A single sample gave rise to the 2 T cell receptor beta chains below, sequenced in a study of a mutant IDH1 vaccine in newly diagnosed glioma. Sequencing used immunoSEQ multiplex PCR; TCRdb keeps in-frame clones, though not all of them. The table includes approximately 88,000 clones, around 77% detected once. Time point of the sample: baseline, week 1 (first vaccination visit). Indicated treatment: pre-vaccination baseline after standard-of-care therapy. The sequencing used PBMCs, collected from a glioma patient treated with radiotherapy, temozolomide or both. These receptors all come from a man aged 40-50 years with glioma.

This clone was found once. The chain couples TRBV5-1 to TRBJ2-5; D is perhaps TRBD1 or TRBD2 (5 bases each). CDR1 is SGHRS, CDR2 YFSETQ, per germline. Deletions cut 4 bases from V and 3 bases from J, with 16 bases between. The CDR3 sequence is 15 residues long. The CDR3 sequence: CASSQRDPLKETQYF. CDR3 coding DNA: TGCGCCAGCAGCCAGAGGGACCCTCTTAAAGAGACCCAGTACTTC.

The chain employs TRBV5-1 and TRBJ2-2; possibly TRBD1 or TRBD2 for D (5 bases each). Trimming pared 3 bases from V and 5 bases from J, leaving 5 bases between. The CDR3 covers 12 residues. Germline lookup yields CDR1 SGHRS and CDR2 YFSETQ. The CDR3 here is CASSWGTGELFF. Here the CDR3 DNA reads TGCGCCAGCAGCTGGGGGACCGGGGAGCTGTTTTTT.